The clone carrying this TCR beta chain has at least ten counts. As yet, its antigen is unknown. From the 5' RACE reads, TCRdb called clonotypes with MiXCR, one entry per CDR3 protein. Among some 150,000 distinct CDR3 sequences listed, about 5.7% were seen once. Germline CDR1 reads DFQATT; CDR2 reads SNEGSKA (reference sequence). The CDR3 contains 16 residues. Trimming took 5 bases from V and 3 from J; bases not matched to a gene: 11. The entry originates in a study of T-cell memory formation after mild COVID-19. Background on the study: TCR clusters mostly belonged to single donors.

Study-level results: Clones that contracted from day 15 to 85 were balanced CD4/CD8, while later expanders leaned CD4+.

This TCR was sampled from an adult woman who had mild COVID-19 (a few samples of this study predate the infection). Cell type and time point are not known. The chain has TRBV20-1 and TRBJ2-7; TRBD2 agrees at 12 bases. Sequencing was done on a sample of PBMCs or a T cell subset sorted from them (not recorded which). The CDR3, as DNA: TGCAGTGCTCAGGAACTAGCGGGGGGTCTCCACTACGAGCAGTACTTC. As protein: CSAQELAGGLHYEQYF.